These T cell receptor beta chains were read from a single sample in a study of T cell responses to AZD1222 COVID-19 vaccine. Clones were read by immunoSEQ multiplex PCR, and TCRdb kept only the in-frame ones, dropping some. The sample lists about 100,000 clones, approximately 90% occurring once. The sequencing used peripheral blood, collected 28 days after the second AZD1222 dose. These receptors originate from an adult who received the AZD1222 COVID-19 vaccine. Both conserved end residues are part of each CDR3. D genes are given only for firm matches. Clone size appears in some rows only: once, few, many, or a class for an expanded clone.

abundance,d_gene,j_gene,v_gene,CDR3aa,CDR3nt
.,TRBD1,TRBJ1-2,TRBV19,CASRGQGDYGYTF,TGTGCCAGTAGGGGACAGGGGGACTATGGCTACACCTTC
.,TRBD2,TRBJ2-2,TRBV19,CASSLTSGRATGELFF,TGTGCCAGTAGTCTAACTAGCGGGAGGGCCACCGGGGAGCTGTTTTTT
.,TRBD1,TRBJ1-1,TRBV3-1/TRBV3-2,CARQGAQSEAFF,TGTGCAAGGCAGGGGGCGCAGTCTGAAGCTTTCTTT
medium-sized,TRBD1,TRBJ2-7,TRBV19,CASSLTGDLYEQYF,TGTGCCAGTAGTTTAACAGGGGACCTCTACGAGCAGTACTTC
once,.,TRBJ2-5,TRBV2,CASTGAGRETQYF,TGTGCCAGCACTGGGGCAGGTAGAGAGACCCAGTACTTC
.,.,TRBJ1-5,TRBV30,CAWSFRGSQPQHF,TGTGCCTGGAGCTTCCGGGGGTCACAGCCCCAGCATTTT
.,TRBD1,TRBJ1-2,TRBV6-5,CASSLDRGHGYTF,TGTGCCAGCAGCTTAGACAGGGGGCATGGCTACACCTTC
few,.,TRBJ1-6,TRBV30,CASSRVNSPLHF,TGTGCCTCAAGCAGGGTGAATTCACCCCTCCACTTT
.,.,TRBJ1-5,TRBV28,CASREIPGRPGQPQHF,TGTGCCAGCAGAGAAATTCCGGGACGCCCGGGTCAGCCCCAGCATTTT
.,TRBD1,TRBJ1-6,TRBV5-6,CASRGAGTGVNSPLHF,TGTGCCAGCAGGGGAGCCGGGACAGGGGTAAATTCACCCCTCCACTTT
few,.,TRBJ1-2,TRBV18,CASSPGGHDYGYTF,TGTGCCAGCTCACCAGGGGGGCACGACTATGGCTACACCTTC
once,TRBD2,TRBJ2-3,TRBV9,CASSNIPPGTSGVTDTQYF,TGTGCCAGCAGCAATATTCCGCCCGGGACTAGCGGGGTCACAGATACGCAGTATTTT
.,.,TRBJ2-7,TRBV6-5,CASSYSPGISYEQYF,TGTGCCAGCAGTTACTCGCCAGGGATATCCTACGAGCAGTACTTC
.,.,TRBJ1-6,TRBV24-1,CATSDLRGDDRRNSPLHF,TGTGCCACCAGTGATTTGAGGGGGGATGACAGGCGGAATTCACCCCTCCACTTT
.,.,TRBJ2-7,TRBV18,CASSPPQNYEQYF,TGTGCCAGCTCACCCCCCCAAAACTACGAGCAGTACTTC
few,TRBD2,TRBJ2-7,TRBV12-3/TRBV12-4,CASSSGRGGEQYF,TGTGCCAGCAGTTCCGGCCGGGGGGGCGAGCAGTACTTC
.,TRBD1,TRBJ2-6,TRBV9,CASSDKQGSSGANVLTF,TGTGCCAGCAGCGATAAACAGGGGAGCTCTGGGGCCAACGTCCTGACTTTC
.,.,TRBJ1-2,TRBV7-9,CASSAGAVYNGYTF,TGTGCCAGCAGCGCAGGGGCCGTTTATAATGGCTACACCTTC
.,.,TRBJ1-4,TRBV4-3,CASSRTLSTNEKLFF,TGCGCCAGCAGCCGGACACTTTCAACTAATGAAAAACTGTTTTTT
once,TRBD2,TRBJ2-7,TRBV27,CASSLWGREGRYEQYF,TGTGCCAGCAGTTTATGGGGGCGGGAGGGCCGATACGAGCAGTACTTC
once,.,TRBJ1-3,TRBV9,CASSVGIISSGNTIYF,TGTGCCAGCAGCGTAGGCATAATAAGCTCTGGAAACACCATATATTTT
.,.,TRBJ2-1,TRBV15,CATSRDISTGLTYNEQFF,TGTGCCACCAGCAGAGATATAAGTACAGGGTTAACCTACAATGAGCAGTTCTTC
.,.,TRBJ1-5,TRBV28,CASSALNQPQHF,TGTGCCAGCAGTGCTTTAAATCAGCCCCAGCATTTT
.,TRBD2,TRBJ2-1,TRBV18,CASSPHPGLAGGRAYNEQFF,TGTGCCAGCTCACCTCACCCGGGACTAGCGGGAGGTAGGGCTTACAATGAGCAGTTCTTC
.,TRBD1,TRBJ1-6,TRBV27,CASSQRGTVNSPLHF,TGTGCCAGCAGTCAACGGGGGACAGTAAATTCACCCCTCCACTTT
few,TRBD2,TRBJ2-1,TRBV15,CATSRALAGVHYNEQFF,TGTGCCACCAGCAGAGCGTTGGCGGGAGTCCACTACAATGAGCAGTTCTTC
.,.,TRBJ1-5,TRBV27,CASSPVADQPQHF,TGTGCCAGCAGCCCCGTGGCGGATCAGCCCCAGCATTTT
.,TRBD1,TRBJ1-1,TRBV10-3,CAISASVGQGGAGTEAFF,TGTGCCATCAGCGCTTCCGTTGGACAGGGGGGAGCTGGCACTGAAGCTTTCTTT
.,.,TRBJ2-7,TRBV28,CASSPYRDLPYEQYF,TGTGCCAGCAGTCCCTACAGGGATTTACCCTACGAGCAGTACTTC
.,TRBD2,TRBJ2-2,TRBV3-1/TRBV3-2,CASSRGLAGGYSTGELFF,TGTGCCAGCAGCCGGGGACTAGCGGGAGGGTACAGCACCGGGGAGCTGTTTTTT
.,.,TRBJ2-2,TRBV9,CASSSQGSGELFF,TGTGCCAGCAGCTCGCAGGGGTCCGGGGAGCTGTTTTTT